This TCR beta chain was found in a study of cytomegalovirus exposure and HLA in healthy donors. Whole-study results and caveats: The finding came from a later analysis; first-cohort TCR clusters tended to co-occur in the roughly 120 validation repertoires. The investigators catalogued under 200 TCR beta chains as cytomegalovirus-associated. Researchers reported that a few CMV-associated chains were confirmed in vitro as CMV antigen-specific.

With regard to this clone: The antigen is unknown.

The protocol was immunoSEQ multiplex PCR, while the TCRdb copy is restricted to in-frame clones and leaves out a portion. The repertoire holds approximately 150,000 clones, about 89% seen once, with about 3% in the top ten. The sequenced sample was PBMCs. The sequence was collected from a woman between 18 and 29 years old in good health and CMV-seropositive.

The CDR3 protein is CASSVASGSTDTQYF. The CDR3 DNA is TGTGCCAGCAGCGTAGCCAGCGGGAGCACAGATACGCAGTATTTT. The chain combines TRBV9 with TRBJ2-3, with D maybe TRBD2 (6 bases). This CDR3 has 15 residues. Trimming took 0 bases from V and 0 from J, leaving 8 bases between them. From germline, CDR1 is SGDLS and CDR2 YYNGEE.